Listed here are 25 T cell receptor beta chains from one sample, sequenced in a study of T cell responses to AZD1222 COVID-19 vaccine. Only in-frame clones appear in the TCRdb table, and some are missing; sequencing was by immunoSEQ multiplex PCR. The sample lists 150,000 to 200,000 clones; 80% to 95% were seen once. The sequencing here drew on peripheral blood, taken on day 0 of AZD1222 vaccination. Receptors originate from an adult in good health.

J is TRBJ1-3 and V is TRBV6-5; tentative D call: TRBD1 (5 bases). CDR1 and CDR2 (germline): MNHEY, SVGAGI. The germline V and J ends were trimmed by 6 bases and 0 bases, with 12 bases remaining between them. This CDR3 contains 15 residues. The CDR3 region is CASRMTDNSGNTIYF. The CDR3 DNA reads as TGTGCCAGCAGGATGACGGACAACTCTGGAAACACCATATATTTT.

The chain joins TRBV7-9 to TRBJ1-1, with D uncertain. CDR1 is SEHNR, CDR2 FQNEAQ, per germline (reference sequence). V gave up 0 bases and J gave up 11 bases, with 10 bases separating them. The CDR3 consists of 12 residues. The CDR3 protein is CASSLADTGAFF. Here the CDR3 DNA reads TGTGCCAGCAGCTTAGCCGACACGGGGGCTTTCTTT.

The chain combines TRBV10-1 with TRBJ2-2; no firm D call. Germline lookup yields CDR1 WNHNN and CDR2 SYGVQD (reference sequence). This CDR3 contains 16 residues. V was clipped by 6 bases and J by 0 bases, with 14 bases between them. CDR3 coding DNA: TGCGCCAGCAGCCCCCCTGTCCCCTCGAACACCGGGGAGCTGTTTTTT. Translated: CASSPPVPSNTGELFF.

V usage is TRBV6-1 and J usage is TRBJ2-1; 7 nucleotides agree with TRBD1. V lost 6 bases and J lost 4; bases outside the gene matches: 15. The length of the CDR3 is 17 residues. From germline, CDR1 is MNHNS and CDR2 SASEGT. CDR3 region: CASSETPQGITYNEQFF. The CDR3 coding sequence is TGTGCCAGCAGCGAAACCCCACAGGGGATAACTTACAATGAGCAGTTCTTC.

The rearrangement links TRBV6-6 to TRBJ1-5, with D hard to call. The germline V and J ends were trimmed by 0 bases and 6 bases, with 3 bases remaining between them. Germline CDR1 MNHNY, CDR2 SVGAGI (reference sequence). There are 12 residues in the CDR3. CDR3 DNA: TGTGCCAGCAGTTACTCGGGTCAGCCCCAGCATTTT. It encodes CASSYSGQPQHF.

J is TRBJ2-2 and V is TRBV20-1; 11 bases align to TRBD2. The CDR3 sequence is 19 residues long. Trimming removed 3 bases from V and 3 bases from J; junction bases left unmatched: 15. Germline CDR1 and CDR2: DFQATT and SNEGSKA (reference sequence). The CDR3 DNA reads as TGCAGTGCTAGTTCTATGAGTAGCGGGAGGGCCACTCACACCGGGGAGCTGTTTTTT. Its protein is CSASSMSSGRATHTGELFF.

V and J are TRBV30 and TRBJ1-1; weak D call: TRBD1 (5 bases). This CDR3 has 14 residues. Trimming removed 4 bases at V and 0 bases at J, with 12 bases between. Germline values: CDR1 GTSNPN, CDR2 SVGIG (reference sequence). CDR3 DNA: TGTGCCTGGAATCGGGGCCCAATGAACACTGAAGCTTTCTTT. Encoded protein: CAWNRGPMNTEAFF.

The chain employs TRBV3-1 (or the pseudogene TRBV3-2) and TRBJ2-5; TRBD2 is a possible D gene (6 bases). The CDR3 sequence is 13 residues long. The V gene lost 4 bases and the J gene lost 5 bases, with 11 bases spanning the gap. The germline V gene encodes CDR1 LGHDT and CDR2 YNNKEL (reference sequence). The CDR3 protein is CASSPLRGETQYF. The CDR3 DNA reads as TGTGCCAGCAGCCCCCTCCGGGGGGAGACCCAGTACTTC.

Note on this clone: Other DNA sequences within the sample encode an identical CDR3. The chain employs TRBV18 and TRBJ2-7, with 7 positions matching TRBD1. J lost 3 bases, V lost 2 bases, and 4 bases had no gene match. The germline gives CDR1 KGHSH, CDR2 LQKENI. This CDR3 is built from 14 residues. CDR3 coding DNA: TGTGCCAGCTCACCAGGGACAGCAAGCTACGAGCAGTACTTC. Translating gives CASSPGTASYEQYF.

This clone was detected only once. CDR3 amino acids: CASTDVDAPLRGYTF. As DNA, the CDR3 is TGTGCCAGCACTGATGTCGACGCCCCTTTAAGAGGCTACACCTTC. This chain joins TRBV2 and TRBJ1-2; no firm D call. The CDR3 consists of 15 residues. Between the trimmed V and J ends, which lost 7 bases and 8 bases, there was a span of 23 bases. Germline CDR1 and CDR2: SNHLY and FYNNEI.

This clone was found once. The genes are TRBV27 and TRBJ2-7; D not certain. CDR3 length: 19 residues. The germline CDR1 and CDR2 sequences are MNHEY and SMNVEV (reference sequence). V was cut by 6 bases and J by 2 bases, with 29 bases left in between. Here the CDR3 reads CASRTLRVSEALPAYEQYF. CDR3 nucleotide sequence: TGTGCCAGCAGAACGCTTCGGGTCAGTGAAGCTCTACCAGCCTACGAGCAGTACTTC.

The chain combines TRBV6-5 with TRBJ1-1, with 7 bases aligning to TRBD1. The CDR3 loop spans 14 amino acids. J gave up 3 bases and V 2 bases, and 3 bases lay outside the gene matches. Germline CDR1 MNHEY, CDR2 SVGAGI. The CDR3 here is CASSYLQGDTEAFF. CDR3 DNA sequence: TGTGCCAGCAGTTACCTCCAGGGGGACACTGAAGCTTTCTTT.

The genes are TRBV16 and TRBJ1-2, with 8 bases identical to TRBD1. Germline V gene data show CDR1 as KGHSY and CDR2 as FQNENV. V was pared by 1 base and J by 7 bases, with 8 bases of the junction left unmatched. The CDR3 is 15 amino acids. CDR3 nucleotide sequence: TGTGCCAGCAGCCAATATCAACAGGGGGTACGTGGCTACACCTTC. Encoded protein: CASSQYQQGVRGYTF.

V is TRBV7-2 and J is TRBJ2-7; D is ambiguous. Germline V gene lookup returns CDR1 SGHTA and CDR2 FQGNSA. Trimming stripped 2 bases from V and 5 bases from J, with 7 bases between. There are 12 residues in the CDR3. The CDR3 DNA follows: TGTGCCAGCAGCTTACCTCGAGACGAGCAGTACTTC. Translated: CASSLPRDEQYF. The whole variable domain, remainder taken from reference TRBV7-2 and TRBJ2-7, is GAGVSQSPSNKVTEKGKDVELRCDPISGHTALYWYRQSLGQGLEFLIYFQGNSAPDKSGLPSDRFSAERTGGSVSTLTIQRTQQEDSAVYLCASSLPRDEQYFGPGTRLTVT.

The chain employs TRBV10-2 and TRBJ1-1; 8 nucleotides align to TRBD1. The CDR3 runs to 16 residues. The trim removed 7 bases at V and 0 bases at J, leaving 10 bases unmatched. Germline CDR1 reads WSHSY; CDR2 reads SAAADI. Here the CDR3 DNA reads TGCGCCAGCATTCCGACAGGGGAAGGGATGAACACTGAAGCTTTCTTT. The encoded protein is CASIPTGEGMNTEAFF.

The chain uses TRBV6-5 and TRBJ1-1; D remains ambiguous. CDR3 length: 14 residues. In germline, CDR1 is MNHEY, CDR2 SVGAGI. V lost 10 bases to trimming and J lost 0 bases, with 15 bases between them. CDR3 coding DNA: TGTGCCACCTCAATGGAGATAATGAACACTGAAGCTTTCTTT. Protein sequence: CATSMEIMNTEAFF.

The CDR3, as DNA: TGTGCCAGCAGTCGATCCGGGACAGGGGAAGAGACCCAGTACTTC. The encoded protein is CASSRSGTGEETQYF. The rearrangement links TRBV28 to TRBJ2-5, with 10 bases identical to TRBD1. The CDR3 spans 15 residues. Germline V CDR1 and CDR2: MDHEN, SYDVKM. J lost 3 bases, V lost 5 bases, and 6 bases had no gene match.

The chain combines TRBV6-2 or TRBV6-3 with TRBJ1-1; D gene uncertain. V shed 0 bases and J shed 7 bases, with 18 bases lying between them. CDR1 is MNHEY and CDR2 is SVGEGT in the germline V gene. The CDR3 loop spans 16 amino acids. The CDR3 DNA sequence: TGTGCCAGCAGTTACTCACCTTTGTCCCGCGGCGGTGAAGCTTTCTTT. Translation gives CASSYSPLSRGGEAFF.

The chain links TRBV19 to TRBJ1-1; 7 nucleotides agree with TRBD1. J gave up 0 bases and V 8 bases, and 6 bases lay outside the gene matches. This CDR3 spans 14 amino acids. Germline V gene sequence: CDR1 LNHDA, CDR2 SQIVND (reference sequence). Here the CDR3 reads CASANRGLNTEAFF. CDR3 DNA: TGTGCCAGTGCCAACAGGGGACTGAACACTGAAGCTTTCTTT. The full variable domain, in which reference TRBV19 and TRBJ1-1 provide the parts outside the CDR3, is DGGITQSPKYLFRKEGQNVTLSCEQNLNHDAMYWYRQDPGQGLRLIYYSQIVNDFQKGDIAEGYSVSREKKESFPLTVTSAQKNPTAFYLCASANRGLNTEAFFGQGTRLTVV.

The genes are TRBV27 and TRBJ1-1, with D perhaps matching TRBD1 (6 bases). Deletions cut 2 bases from V and 0 bases from J, with 7 bases between. Germline CDR1 reads MNHEY; CDR2 reads SMNVEV (reference sequence). The CDR3 is made up of 14 amino acids. As DNA, the CDR3 is TGTGCCAGCAGTTTACAGGGGTTGAACACTGAAGCTTTCTTT. Protein sequence: CASSLQGLNTEAFF.

This chain uses TRBV9 with TRBJ2-3, with 8 nucleotides matching TRBD2. The germline V gene encodes CDR1 SGDLS and CDR2 YYNGEE. The CDR3 spans 14 residues. V trimming: 0 bases; J trimming: 15 bases; junction bases outside the gene matches: 12. CDR3: CASSVEATGTRRYF. CDR3 in DNA: TGTGCCAGCAGCGTAGAGGCCACCGGGACTAGAAGATATTTT.

This chain joins TRBV6-4 and TRBJ1-1; no reliable D call. Germline V gives CDR1 MRHNA, CDR2 SNTAGT. The length of the CDR3 is 15 residues. V lost 4 bases to trimming and J lost 4 bases, with 16 bases between them. CDR3 loop: CASSARHSPSTEAFF. In DNA, the CDR3 is TGTGCCAGCAGTGCACGACATTCCCCCTCCACTGAAGCTTTCTTT.

The rearrangement joins TRBV2 to TRBJ1-5; 7 nucleotides line up with TRBD1. Trimming cost V 8 bases and J 7 bases; bases outside gene matches: 5. The CDR3 totals 12 residues. Germline CDR1 is SNHLY and CDR2 is FYNNEI. The CDR3 DNA reads as TGTGCCAGCGGGACAGCCACACAGCCCCAGCATTTT. This gives the protein CASGTATQPQHF.

V is TRBV27 and J is TRBJ2-7; D remains unclear. The germline V gene has CDR1 MNHEY and CDR2 SMNVEV (reference sequence). The V and J ends lost 6 bases and 0 bases respectively, with 12 bases between them. CDR3 length: 14 residues. CDR3 DNA: TGTGCCAGCAGCCGGGCGGAGAGCTCCTACGAGCAGTACTTC. Residues: CASSRAESSYEQYF.

The chain joins TRBV6-1 to TRBJ1-6; D gene ambiguous. The CDR3 has 14 amino acids. CDR1 MNHNS and CDR2 SASEGT come from the germline V gene. Trimming pared 4 bases from V and 10 bases from J, leaving 14 bases between. In DNA form, the CDR3 reads TGTGCCAGCAGTGTAGCTGTTGGGAACTCACCCCTCCACTTT. It is translated as CASSVAVGNSPLHF.